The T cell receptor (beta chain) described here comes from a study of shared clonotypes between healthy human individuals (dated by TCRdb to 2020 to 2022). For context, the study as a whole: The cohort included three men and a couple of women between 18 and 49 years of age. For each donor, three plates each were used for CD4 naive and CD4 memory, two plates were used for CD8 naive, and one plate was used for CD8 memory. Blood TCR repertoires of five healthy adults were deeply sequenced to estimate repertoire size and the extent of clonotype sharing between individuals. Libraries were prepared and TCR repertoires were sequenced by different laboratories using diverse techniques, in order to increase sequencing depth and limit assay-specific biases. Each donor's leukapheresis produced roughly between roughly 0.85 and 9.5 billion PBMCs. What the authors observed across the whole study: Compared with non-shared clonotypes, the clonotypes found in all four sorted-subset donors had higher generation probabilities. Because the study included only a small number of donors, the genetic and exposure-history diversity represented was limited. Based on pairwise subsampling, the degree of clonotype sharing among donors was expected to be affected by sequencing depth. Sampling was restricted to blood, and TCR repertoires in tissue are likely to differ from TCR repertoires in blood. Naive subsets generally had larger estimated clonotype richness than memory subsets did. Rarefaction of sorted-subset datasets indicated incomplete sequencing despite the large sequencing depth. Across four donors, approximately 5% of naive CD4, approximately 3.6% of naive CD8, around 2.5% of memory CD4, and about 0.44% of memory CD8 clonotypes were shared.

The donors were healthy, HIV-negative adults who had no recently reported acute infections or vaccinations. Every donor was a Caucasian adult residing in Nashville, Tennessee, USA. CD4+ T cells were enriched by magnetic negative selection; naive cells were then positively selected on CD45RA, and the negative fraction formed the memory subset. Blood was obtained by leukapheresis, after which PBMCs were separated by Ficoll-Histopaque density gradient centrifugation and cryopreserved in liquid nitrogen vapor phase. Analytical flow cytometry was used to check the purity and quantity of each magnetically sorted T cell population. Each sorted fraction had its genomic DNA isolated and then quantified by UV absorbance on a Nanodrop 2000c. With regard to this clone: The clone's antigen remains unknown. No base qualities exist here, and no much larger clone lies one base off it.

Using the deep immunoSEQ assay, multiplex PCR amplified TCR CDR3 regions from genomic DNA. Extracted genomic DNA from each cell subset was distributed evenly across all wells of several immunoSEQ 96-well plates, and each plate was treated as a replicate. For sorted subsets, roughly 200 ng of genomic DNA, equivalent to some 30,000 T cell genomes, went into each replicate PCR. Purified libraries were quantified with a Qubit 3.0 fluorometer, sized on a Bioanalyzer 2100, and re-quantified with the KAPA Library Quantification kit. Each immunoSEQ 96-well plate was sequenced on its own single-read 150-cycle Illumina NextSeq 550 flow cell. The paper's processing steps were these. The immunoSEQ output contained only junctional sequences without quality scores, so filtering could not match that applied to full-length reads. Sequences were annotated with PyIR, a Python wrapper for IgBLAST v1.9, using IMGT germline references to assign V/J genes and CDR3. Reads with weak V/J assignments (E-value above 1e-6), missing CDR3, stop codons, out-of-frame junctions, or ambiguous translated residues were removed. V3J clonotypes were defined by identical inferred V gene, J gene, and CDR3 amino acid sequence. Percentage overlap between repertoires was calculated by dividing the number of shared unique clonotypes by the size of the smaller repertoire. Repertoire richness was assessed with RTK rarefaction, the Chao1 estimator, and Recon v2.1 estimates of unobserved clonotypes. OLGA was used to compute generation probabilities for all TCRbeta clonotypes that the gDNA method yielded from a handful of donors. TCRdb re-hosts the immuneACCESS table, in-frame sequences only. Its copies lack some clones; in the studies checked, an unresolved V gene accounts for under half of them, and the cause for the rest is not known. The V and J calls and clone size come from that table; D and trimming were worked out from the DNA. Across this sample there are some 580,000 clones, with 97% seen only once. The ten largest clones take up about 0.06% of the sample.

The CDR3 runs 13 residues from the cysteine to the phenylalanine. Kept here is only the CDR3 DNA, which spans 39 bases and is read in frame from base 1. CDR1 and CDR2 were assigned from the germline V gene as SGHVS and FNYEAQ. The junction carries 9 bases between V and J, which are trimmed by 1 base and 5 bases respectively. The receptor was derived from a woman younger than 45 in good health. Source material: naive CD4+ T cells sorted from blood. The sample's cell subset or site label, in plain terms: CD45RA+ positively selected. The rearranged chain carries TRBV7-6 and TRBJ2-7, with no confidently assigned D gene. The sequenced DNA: TGTGCCAGCAGCTTAGAACGTGGGAACGAGCAGTACTTC. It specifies CASSLERGNEQYF.